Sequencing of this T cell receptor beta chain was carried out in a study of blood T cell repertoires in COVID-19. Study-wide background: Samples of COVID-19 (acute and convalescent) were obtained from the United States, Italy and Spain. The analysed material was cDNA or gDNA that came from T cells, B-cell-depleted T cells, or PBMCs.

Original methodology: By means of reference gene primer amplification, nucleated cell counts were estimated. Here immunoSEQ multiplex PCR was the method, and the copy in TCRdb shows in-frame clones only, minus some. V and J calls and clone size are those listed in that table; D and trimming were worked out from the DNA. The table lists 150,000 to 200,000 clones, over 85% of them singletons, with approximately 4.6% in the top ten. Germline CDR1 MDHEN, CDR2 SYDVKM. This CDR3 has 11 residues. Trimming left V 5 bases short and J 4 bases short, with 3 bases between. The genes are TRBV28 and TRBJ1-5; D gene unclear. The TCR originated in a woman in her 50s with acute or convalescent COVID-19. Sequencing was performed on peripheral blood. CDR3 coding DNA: TGTGCCAGCAGTCAGAATCAGCCCCAGCATTTT. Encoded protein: CASSQNQPQHF. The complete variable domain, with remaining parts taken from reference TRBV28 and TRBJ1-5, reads DVKVTQSSRYLVKRTGEKVFLECVQDMDHENMFWYRQDPGLGLRLIYFSYDVKMKEKGDIPEGYSVSREKKERFSLILESASTNQTSMYLCASSQNQPQHFGDGTRLSIL.